Below, 21 T cell receptor beta chains from the same sample are listed, as sequenced in a study of CXCR3-negative and CXCR3-positive naive CD8 T cells. The study made its TRB cDNA libraries by 5' RACE, adding UMI labels. TCRdb reprocessed the 5' RACE reads and keeps a single row for each CDR3 protein, giving no DNA. In total, the table holds around 88,000 distinct CDR3 sequences. General study points: Hydrophobicity of TRB CDR3s was greater in CXCR3-positive naive cells than in CXCR3-negative naive cells.

Which antigens these TCRs recognize remains unknown. What was sequenced was naive CXCR3+ CD8+ T cells from blood. The subset denotes: CD45RO-CCR7+CD27+CD95- naive CD8+ T cells expressing CXCR3 (TNR3+). These receptors all come from a human donor in good health. Some clones in this sample may be carry-over from other donors' samples.

The rearrangement links TRBV20-1 to TRBJ1-5; the TRBD1 assignment by TCRdb is unverifiable without DNA. This CDR3 has 16 amino acids. Per germline, CDR1 DFQATT and CDR2 SNEGSKA (reference sequence). CDR3 sequence: CSAPGGQGASNQPQHF.

The J gene is TRBJ1-1, the V gene TRBV20-1. CDR3 length: 12 residues. Germline values: CDR1 DFQATT, CDR2 SNEGSKA (reference sequence). Here the CDR3 reads CSARDKVTEAFF.

The chain employs TRBV12-3 or TRBV12-4 and TRBJ1-5; TCRdb proposes TRBD1, but this gene call is untestable without DNA. The CDR3 is 14 residues long. CDR3 in amino acids: CASSHDSREQPQHF.

This rearrangement joins TRBV29-1 to TRBJ2-1. CDR1 and CDR2 (germline): SQVTM, ANQGSEA. There are 12 residues in the CDR3. The CDR3 reads CSVPLGYNEQFF.

The chain has TRBV12-3 or TRBV12-4 and TRBJ2-2; TCRdb selects TRBD1, and the lack of DNA leaves this call unchecked. This CDR3 is built from 14 residues. The CDR3 region is CASRAGVYTGELFF.

V gene TRBV6-5 combines with J gene TRBJ2-2. CDR3 length equals 17 residues. Germline V lookup: CDR1 MNHEY, CDR2 SVGAGI. CDR3: CASSYSGHRWDTGELFF.

V usage is TRBV7-9 and J usage is TRBJ1-2. Germline V CDR1 and CDR2: SEHNR, FQNEAQ (reference sequence). The CDR3 loop spans 11 amino acids. CDR3 residues: CASSLIRGYTF.

The V and J genes are TRBV5-1 and TRBJ2-1; lacking DNA, the TRBD1 call made by TCRdb goes unchecked. The CDR3 has 14 amino acids. CDR1 and CDR2 from the germline V gene are SGHRS and YFSETQ. This CDR3 reads CASSPMTGGDEQFF. Full variable domain (remainder filled in from reference TRBV5-1 and TRBJ2-1): KAGVTQTPRYLIKTRGQQVTLSCSPISGHRSVSWYQQTPGQGLQFLFEYFSETQRNKGNFPGRFSGRQFSNSRSEMNVSTLELGDSALYLCASSPMTGGDEQFFGPGTRLTVL.

This chain uses TRBV9 with TRBJ2-1; with no DNA, the TCRdb D assignment of TRBD2 cannot be verified. The CDR3 is made up of 18 amino acids. Germline V gives CDR1 SGDLS, CDR2 YYNGEE. The CDR3 reads CASSLGTSGGLSYNEQFF.

The chain uses TRBV19 and TRBJ2-1. The CDR3 is 15 amino acids. CDR1 is LNHDA and CDR2 is SQIVND in the germline V gene (reference sequence). The CDR3 sequence is CASSIAKTDYNEQFF.

J is TRBJ2-7 and V is TRBV5-1; the D call of TRBD1 rests on TCRdb alone, since no DNA is present to check it. CDR3 length: 16 residues. CDR1 is SGHRS and CDR2 is YFSETQ in the germline V gene. The CDR3 sequence: CASSFTSQGAVYEQYF.

The chain combines TRBV10-3 with TRBJ2-1; TCRdb designates TRBD1, a call that cannot be tested without DNA. In germline, CDR1 is ENHRY, CDR2 SYGVKD. This CDR3 comprises 16 residues. This CDR3 reads CAISDGDRATYNEQSF.

The V and J genes are TRBV6-2 or TRBV6-3 and TRBJ2-1; TCRdb reports TRBD1, a call that lacks DNA to check it against. Germline CDR1 and CDR2: MNHEY and SVGEGT. The CDR3 sequence is 15 residues long. CDR3 amino acids: CASSPRQGIYNEQFF.

The chain links TRBV10-1 to TRBJ2-1; TCRdb lists TRBD1, though no DNA is available to test this call. CDR1 is WNHNN, CDR2 SYGVQD, per germline (reference sequence). The CDR3 loop spans 17 amino acids. CDR3 region: CASSESWGQGPYNEQFF.

The V gene is TRBV7-3, the J gene TRBJ2-7; TCRdb gives TRBD1 as the D gene, but with no DNA this cannot be confirmed. This CDR3 has 13 residues. CDR1 and CDR2 (germline): SGHTA, FQGTGA. CDR3 amino acids: CASTARNSYEQYF.

This chain joins TRBV30 and TRBJ2-7; the TRBD1 assignment by TCRdb is unverifiable without DNA. The CDR3 is 14 residues long. Germline loops: CDR1 GTSNPN, CDR2 SVGIG (reference sequence). The CDR3 sequence is CAWGKPGQGLEQYF.

This rearrangement joins TRBV14 to TRBJ2-7. This CDR3 region has 13 residues. The germline V gene has CDR1 SGHDN and CDR2 FVKESK. This chain's CDR3 is CASSQVGTSEQYF.

The V and J genes are TRBV29-1 and TRBJ2-7; the TCRdb call, TRBD1, lacks DNA for checking. Germline lookup yields CDR1 SQVTM and CDR2 ANQGSEA. CDR3 length: 12 residues. CDR3 loop: CSAEGQGYEQYF.

V usage is TRBV28 and J usage is TRBJ2-7; TCRdb picks TRBD1, but there is no DNA to check that call. Germline CDR1 MDHEN, CDR2 SYDVKM. The CDR3 is made up of 18 amino acids. CDR3 amino acids: CASSSLGTGGEEVYEQYF.

V and J are TRBV7-6 and TRBJ2-5; TCRdb designates TRBD2, a call that cannot be tested without DNA. Germline V gene sequence: CDR1 SGHVS, CDR2 FNYEAQ. The CDR3 consists of 16 residues. The CDR3 spells CASSRLAGTYQETQYF.

The chain carries TRBV21-1 and TRBJ2-1; with no DNA, the TCRdb D assignment of TRBD2 cannot be verified. TRBV21-1 is a known pseudogene. This CDR3 has 22 residues. The CDR3 is CASSTMGGVESGGESSYNEQFF.